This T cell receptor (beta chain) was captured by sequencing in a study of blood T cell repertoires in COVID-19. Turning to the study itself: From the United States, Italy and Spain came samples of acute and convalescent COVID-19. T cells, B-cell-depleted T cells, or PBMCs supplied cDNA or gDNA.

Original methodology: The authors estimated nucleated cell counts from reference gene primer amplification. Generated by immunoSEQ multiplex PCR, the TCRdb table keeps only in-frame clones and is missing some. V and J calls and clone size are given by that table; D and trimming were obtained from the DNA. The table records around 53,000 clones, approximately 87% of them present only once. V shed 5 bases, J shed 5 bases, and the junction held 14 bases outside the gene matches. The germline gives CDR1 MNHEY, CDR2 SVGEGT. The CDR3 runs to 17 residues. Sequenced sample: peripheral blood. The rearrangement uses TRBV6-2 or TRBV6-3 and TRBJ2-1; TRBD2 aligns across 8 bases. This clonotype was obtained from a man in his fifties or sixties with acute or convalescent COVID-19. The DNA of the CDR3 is TGTGCCAGCAGTACACCGCCTGGGGCGGGAGGCGACAATGAGCAGTTCTTC. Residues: CASSTPPGAGGDNEQFF.